The sequence of this TCR beta chain was determined in a study of identical twins. General observations from the study: The models systematically underestimated how much out-of-frame TCR alpha was shared in monozygotic twins.

Only healthy Caucasians were enrolled as donors. TCRdb passed the 5' RACE reads through MiXCR, listing each CDR3 protein once. This table holds roughly 1.6 million distinct CDR3 sequences, roughly 35% found once. This clonotype was observed at least ten times. The antigen is not known. This CDR3 spans 15 amino acids. Germline values: CDR1 SGHRS, CDR2 YFSETQ. The V segment lost 2 bases and the J segment 5 bases; nucleotides outside the gene matches: 6. This clonotype originated in a newborn girl in good health. The sequenced material came from cord blood. V and J are TRBV5-1 and TRBJ2-1; 8 nucleotides match TRBD2. This chain's CDR3 is CASSFRAGADNEQFF. CDR3 sequence (DNA): TGCGCCAGCAGCTTTCGAGCGGGGGCCGACAATGAGCAGTTCTTC.